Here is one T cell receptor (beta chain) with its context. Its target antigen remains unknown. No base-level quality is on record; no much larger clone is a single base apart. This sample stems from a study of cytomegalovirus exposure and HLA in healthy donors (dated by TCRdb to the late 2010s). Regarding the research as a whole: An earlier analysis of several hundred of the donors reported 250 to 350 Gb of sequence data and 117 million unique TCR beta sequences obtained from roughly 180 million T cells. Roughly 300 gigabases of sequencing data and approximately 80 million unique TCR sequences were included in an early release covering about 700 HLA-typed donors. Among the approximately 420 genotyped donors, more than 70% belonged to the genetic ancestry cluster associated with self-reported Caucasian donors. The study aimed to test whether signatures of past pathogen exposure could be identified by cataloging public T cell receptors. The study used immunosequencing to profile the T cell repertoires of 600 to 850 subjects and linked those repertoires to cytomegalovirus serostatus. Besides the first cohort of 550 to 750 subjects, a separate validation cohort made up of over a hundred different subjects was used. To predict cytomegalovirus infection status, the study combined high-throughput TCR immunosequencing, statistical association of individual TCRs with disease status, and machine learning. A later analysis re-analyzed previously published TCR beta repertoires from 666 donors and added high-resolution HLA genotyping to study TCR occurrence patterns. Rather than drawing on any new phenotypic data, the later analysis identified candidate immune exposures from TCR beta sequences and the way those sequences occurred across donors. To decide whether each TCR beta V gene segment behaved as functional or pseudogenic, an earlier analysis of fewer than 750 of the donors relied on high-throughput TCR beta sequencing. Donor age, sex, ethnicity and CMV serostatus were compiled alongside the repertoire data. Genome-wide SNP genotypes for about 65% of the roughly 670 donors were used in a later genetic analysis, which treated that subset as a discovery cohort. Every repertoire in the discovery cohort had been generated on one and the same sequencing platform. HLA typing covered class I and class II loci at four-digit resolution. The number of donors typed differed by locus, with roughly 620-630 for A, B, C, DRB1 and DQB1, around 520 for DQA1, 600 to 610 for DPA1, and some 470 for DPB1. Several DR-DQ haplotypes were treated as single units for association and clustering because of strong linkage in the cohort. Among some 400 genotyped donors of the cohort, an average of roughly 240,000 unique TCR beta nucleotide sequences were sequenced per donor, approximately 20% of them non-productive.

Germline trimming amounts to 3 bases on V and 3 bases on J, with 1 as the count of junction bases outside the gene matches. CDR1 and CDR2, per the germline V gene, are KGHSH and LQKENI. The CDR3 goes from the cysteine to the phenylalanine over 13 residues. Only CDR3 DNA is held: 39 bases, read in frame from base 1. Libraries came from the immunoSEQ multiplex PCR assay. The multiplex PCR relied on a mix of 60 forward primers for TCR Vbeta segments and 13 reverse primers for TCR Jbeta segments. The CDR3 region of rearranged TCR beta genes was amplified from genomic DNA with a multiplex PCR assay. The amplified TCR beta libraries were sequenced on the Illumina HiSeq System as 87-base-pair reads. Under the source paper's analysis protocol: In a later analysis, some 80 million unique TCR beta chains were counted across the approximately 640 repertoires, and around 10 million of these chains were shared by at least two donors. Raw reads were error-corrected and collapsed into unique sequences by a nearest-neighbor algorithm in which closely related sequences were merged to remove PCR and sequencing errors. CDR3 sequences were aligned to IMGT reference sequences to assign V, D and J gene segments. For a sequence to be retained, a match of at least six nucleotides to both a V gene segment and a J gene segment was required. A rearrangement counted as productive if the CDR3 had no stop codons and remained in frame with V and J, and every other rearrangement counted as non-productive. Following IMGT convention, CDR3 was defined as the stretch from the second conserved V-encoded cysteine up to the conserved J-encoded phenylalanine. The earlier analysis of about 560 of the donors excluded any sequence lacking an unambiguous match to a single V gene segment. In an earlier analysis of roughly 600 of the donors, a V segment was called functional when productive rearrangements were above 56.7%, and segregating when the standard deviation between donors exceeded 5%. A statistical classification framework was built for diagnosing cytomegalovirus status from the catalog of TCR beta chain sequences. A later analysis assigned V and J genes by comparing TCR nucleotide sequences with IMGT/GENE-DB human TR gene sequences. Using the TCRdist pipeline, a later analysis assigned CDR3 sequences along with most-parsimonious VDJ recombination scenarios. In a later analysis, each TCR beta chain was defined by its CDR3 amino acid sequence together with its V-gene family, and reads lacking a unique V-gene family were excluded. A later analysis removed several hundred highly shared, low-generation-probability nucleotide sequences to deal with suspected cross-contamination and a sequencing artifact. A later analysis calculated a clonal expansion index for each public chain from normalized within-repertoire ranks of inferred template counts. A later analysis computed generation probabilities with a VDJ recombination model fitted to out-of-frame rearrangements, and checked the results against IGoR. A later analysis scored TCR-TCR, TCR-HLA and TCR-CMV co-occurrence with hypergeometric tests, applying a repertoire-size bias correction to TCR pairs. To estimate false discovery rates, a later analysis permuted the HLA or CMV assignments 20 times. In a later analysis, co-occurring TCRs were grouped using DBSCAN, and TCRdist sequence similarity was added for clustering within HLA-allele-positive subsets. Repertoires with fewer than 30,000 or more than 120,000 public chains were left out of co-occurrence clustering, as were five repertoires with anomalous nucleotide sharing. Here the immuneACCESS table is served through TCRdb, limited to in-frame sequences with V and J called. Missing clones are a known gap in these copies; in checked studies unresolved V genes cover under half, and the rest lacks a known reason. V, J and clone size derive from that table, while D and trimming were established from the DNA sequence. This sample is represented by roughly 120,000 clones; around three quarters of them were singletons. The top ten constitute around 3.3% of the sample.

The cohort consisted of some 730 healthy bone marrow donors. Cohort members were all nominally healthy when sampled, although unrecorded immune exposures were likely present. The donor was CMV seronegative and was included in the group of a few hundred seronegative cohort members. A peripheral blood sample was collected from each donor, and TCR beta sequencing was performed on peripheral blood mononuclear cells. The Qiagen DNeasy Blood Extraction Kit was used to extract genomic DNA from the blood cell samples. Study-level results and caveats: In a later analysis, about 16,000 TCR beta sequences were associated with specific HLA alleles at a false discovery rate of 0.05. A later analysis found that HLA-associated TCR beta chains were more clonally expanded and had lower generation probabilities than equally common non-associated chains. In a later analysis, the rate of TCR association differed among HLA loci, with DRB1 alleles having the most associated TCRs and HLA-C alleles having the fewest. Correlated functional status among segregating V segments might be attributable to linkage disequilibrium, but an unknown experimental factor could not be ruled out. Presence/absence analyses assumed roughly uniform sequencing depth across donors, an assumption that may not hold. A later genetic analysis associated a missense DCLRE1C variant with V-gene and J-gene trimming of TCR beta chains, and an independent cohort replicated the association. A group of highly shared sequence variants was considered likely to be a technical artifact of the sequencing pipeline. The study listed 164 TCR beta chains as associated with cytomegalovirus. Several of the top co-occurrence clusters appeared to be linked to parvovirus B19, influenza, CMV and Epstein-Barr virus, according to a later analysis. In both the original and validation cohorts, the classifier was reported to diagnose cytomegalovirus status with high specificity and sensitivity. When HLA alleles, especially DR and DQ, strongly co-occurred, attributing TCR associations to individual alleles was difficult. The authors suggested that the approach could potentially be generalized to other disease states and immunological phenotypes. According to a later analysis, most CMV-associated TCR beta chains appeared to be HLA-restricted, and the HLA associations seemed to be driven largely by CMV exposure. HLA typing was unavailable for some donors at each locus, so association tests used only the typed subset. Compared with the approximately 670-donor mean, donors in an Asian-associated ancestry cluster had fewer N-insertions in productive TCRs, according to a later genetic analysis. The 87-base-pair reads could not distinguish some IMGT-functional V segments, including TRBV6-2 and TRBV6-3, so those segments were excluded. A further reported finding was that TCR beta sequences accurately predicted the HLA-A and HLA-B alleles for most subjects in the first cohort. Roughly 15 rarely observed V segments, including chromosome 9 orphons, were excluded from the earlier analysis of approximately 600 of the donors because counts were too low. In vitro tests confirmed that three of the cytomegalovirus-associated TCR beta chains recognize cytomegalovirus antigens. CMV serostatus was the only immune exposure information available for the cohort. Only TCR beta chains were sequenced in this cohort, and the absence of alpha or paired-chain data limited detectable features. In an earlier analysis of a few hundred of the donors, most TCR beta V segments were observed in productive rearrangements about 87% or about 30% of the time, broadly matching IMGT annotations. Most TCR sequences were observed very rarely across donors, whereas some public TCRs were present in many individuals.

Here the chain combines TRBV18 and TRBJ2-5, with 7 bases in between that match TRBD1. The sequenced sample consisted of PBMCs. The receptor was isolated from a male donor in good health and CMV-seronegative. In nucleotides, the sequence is TGTGCCAGCTCACCCGGACAGGAAGAGACCCAGTACTTC. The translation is CASSPGQEETQYF.